The 16 T cell receptor beta chains listed next were all sequenced from one sample in a study of blood T cell repertoires in COVID-19. TCRdb's table, derived via immunoSEQ multiplex PCR, lists solely in-frame clones and lacks some. The sample lists about 150,000 clones; approximately 80% were seen once. Sequencing was carried out using peripheral blood. The receptor source for this set is a man aged 60-69 years with acute or convalescent COVID-19.

The genes are TRBV19 and TRBJ1-1; 8 nucleotides line up with TRBD1. The V segment lost 0 bases and the J segment 11 bases; nucleotides outside the gene matches: 8. There are 14 residues in the CDR3. CDR1 and CDR2 from the germline V gene are LNHDA and SQIVND (reference sequence). The CDR3 coding sequence is TGTGCCAGTAGTATAGATCTGGCCCAGGGGGCCGCTTTCTTT. Translating gives CASSIDLAQGAAFF.

The chain uses TRBV12-5 and TRBJ2-1, with D possibly TRBD1 on 6 matching bases. The V gene's germline CDR1 is LGHNT and CDR2 FRNRAP. The V and J ends lost 5 bases and 8 bases respectively, with 22 bases between them. This CDR3 is 16 amino acids long. CDR3 nucleotide sequence: TGTGCTAGTGGTCTTCAACAGGGCCCCGCCGGGGATGAGCAGTTCTTC. The encoded protein is CASGLQQGPAGDEQFF.

The chain uses TRBV4-1 and TRBJ2-7; D unresolved. The germline V gene has CDR1 MGHRA and CDR2 YSYEKL. The CDR3 runs to 15 residues. V was trimmed by 1 base and J by 2 bases, leaving 12 bases between them. CDR3 amino acids: CASSQVPSATYEQYF. CDR3 DNA sequence: TGCGCCAGCAGCCAAGTCCCATCTGCGACCTACGAGCAGTACTTC.

J is TRBJ2-7 and V is TRBV3-1 (or the pseudogene TRBV3-2), with TRBD1 matching 9 bases. The CDR3 totals 17 residues. CDR1 is LGHDT, CDR2 YNNKEL, per germline (reference sequence). V lost 2 bases and J lost 3; bases outside the gene matches: 11. The CDR3 spells CASSQSLTGGNFYEQYF. The CDR3 DNA follows: TGTGCCAGCAGCCAATCGCTTACAGGGGGCAATTTCTACGAGCAGTACTTC.

The chain recombines TRBV5-1 with TRBJ1-2; TRBD1 matches 9 bases. CDR1 and CDR2 (germline): SGHRS, YFSETQ. The trim removed 4 bases at V and 0 bases at J, leaving 4 bases unmatched. CDR3 length equals 15 residues. The CDR3 DNA reads TGCGCCAGCAGCGACAGGGGGGGCTCTAACTATGGCTACACCTTC. This encodes CASSDRGGSNYGYTF.

This sequence joins TRBV7-7 and TRBJ2-1, with TRBD2 matching 7 bases. Germline values: CDR1 SSHAT, CDR2 FNYEAQ (reference sequence). The CDR3 covers 15 residues. The J segment lost 7 bases and the V segment lost 1 base, leaving 7 bases of the junction unmatched. CDR3 nucleotides: TGTGCCAGCAGCTTAGGGGGCGGGGGTCTGAATGAGCAGTTCTTC. It codes for CASSLGGGGLNEQFF.

V usage is TRBV3-1 (or the pseudogene TRBV3-2) and J usage is TRBJ1-4; D not certain. The V and J ends lost 6 bases and 5 bases respectively, with 10 bases between them. The germline V gene encodes CDR1 LGHDT and CDR2 YNNKEL (reference sequence). This CDR3 spans 13 amino acids. The CDR3 spells CASSPYRNEKLFF. As DNA, the CDR3 is TGTGCCAGCAGTCCCTATCGGAATGAAAAACTGTTTTTT.

The chain couples TRBV7-2 to TRBJ1-2; weak D call: TRBD1 (6 bases). This CDR3 has 15 amino acids. The germline CDR1 and CDR2 sequences are SGHTA and FQGNSA. V shed 5 bases and J shed 6 bases, with 19 bases lying between them. The DNA for the CDR3 is TGTGCCAGCAGCCCAAATATTCAGGGGAAGGATGGCTACACCTTC. It specifies CASSPNIQGKDGYTF.

The J gene is TRBJ1-6, the V gene TRBV4-3, with unresolved D. Deletions cut 0 bases from V and 5 bases from J, with 14 bases between. This CDR3 is built from 17 residues. In germline, CDR1 is LGHNA, CDR2 YSLEER. CDR3 bases: TGCGCCAGCAGCCAAGATGGCGCTGCTGCGGATAATTCACCCCTCCACTTT. Translation gives CASSQDGAAADNSPLHF.

This clone was counted only a few times. The chain uses TRBV27 and TRBJ2-1; no firm D call. Germline V gives CDR1 MNHEY, CDR2 SMNVEV (reference sequence). CDR3 length: 17 residues. V shed 4 bases and J shed 1 base, with 17 bases lying between them. CDR3 DNA: TGTGCCAGCAGTTCTGCAATGATTTCGGGTTCCTACAATGAGCAGTTCTTC. This codes for CASSSAMISGSYNEQFF.

CDR3: CASSLGGTPGDNEQFF. CDR3 in DNA: TGTGCCAGCAGCTTAGGTGGGACCCCGGGAGACAATGAGCAGTTCTTC. This chain links TRBV7-3 with TRBJ2-1, with D perhaps matching TRBD2 (6 bases). Germline loops: CDR1 SGHTA, CDR2 FQGTGA. The CDR3 totals 16 residues. Trimming took off 2 bases at V and 5 bases at J, with 16 bases between the two ends.

The genes are TRBV7-9 and TRBJ1-3; 8 bases agree with TRBD1. This CDR3 region has 19 residues. Germline CDR1 SEHNR, CDR2 FQNEAQ (reference sequence). V dropped 5 bases and J dropped 0; count of bases not matched to a gene: 15. CDR3 region: CASSPGELGQGRSGNTIYF. CDR3 nucleotide sequence: TGTGCCAGCAGCCCAGGAGAGTTAGGACAGGGCCGCTCTGGAAACACCATATATTTT.

The rearrangement uses TRBV2 and TRBJ1-6, with TRBD1 matching 10 bases. Trimming cost V 6 bases and J 7 bases; bases outside gene matches: 9. The germline V gene has CDR1 SNHLY and CDR2 FYNNEI. The CDR3 length is 16 residues. The CDR3 region is CASSRPRQGANSPLHF. CDR3 coding DNA: TGTGCCAGCAGCCGCCCGAGACAGGGGGCGAATTCACCCCTCCACTTT.

The CDR3 sequence: CASRTLKPYEQYF. The DNA for the CDR3 is TGTGCCAGCCGGACACTCAAACCTTACGAGCAGTACTTC. The chain has TRBV6-5 and TRBJ2-7, with D possibly matching TRBD1 (5 bases). CDR1 is MNHEY and CDR2 is SVGAGI in the germline V gene. V lost 8 bases and J lost 4, with 15 bases in between. The CDR3 consists of 13 residues.

This chain connects TRBV6-1 to TRBJ1-5; TRBD1 aligns across 10 bases. Germline V lookup: CDR1 MNHNS, CDR2 SASEGT. V dropped 1 base and J dropped 5; count of bases not matched to a gene: 8. This CDR3 has 17 amino acids. CDR3 region: CASSEVLFGTGDQPQHF. The DNA for the CDR3 is TGTGCCAGCAGTGAAGTCTTATTCGGGACAGGGGATCAGCCCCAGCATTTT.

The chain joins TRBV7-2 to TRBJ2-7, with 7 bases lining up with TRBD1. Germline CDR1 and CDR2: SGHTA and FQGNSA. Unmatched junction bases numbered 5, after V lost 5 bases and J lost 4 bases. The CDR3 extends over 13 amino acids. The CDR3 DNA sequence: TGTGCCAGCAGCGGATGGACAGGTTACGAGCAGTACTTC. It yields the protein CASSGWTGYEQYF.